Sequencing of this T cell receptor beta chain was carried out in a study of control samples from healthy donors and cancer patients. V lost 2 bases and J lost 1, with 11 bases in between. Germline V lookup: CDR1 MNHEY, CDR2 SMNVEV (reference sequence). This CDR3 is built from 15 residues. Method: immunoSEQ multiplex PCR; TCRdb's copy keeps in-frame clones and lacks some. The sample records 100,000 to 150,000 clones, approximately 90% being singletons. This TCR was sampled from a man between 18 and 35 years old in good health. The rearrangement links TRBV27 to TRBJ1-2; no reliable D call. Sequencing was done on a sample of blood. In DNA, the CDR3 is TGTGCCAGCAGTTTAGGATCCGGCGATAACTATGGCTACACCTTC. Residues: CASSLGSGDNYGYTF.